A single TCR beta chain is shown here with its context. Its target is unknown. The data were taken from a study of shared clonotypes between healthy human individuals. Per germline, CDR1 SGHRS and CDR2 YFSETQ. The CDR3 contains 15 residues. V was pared by 4 bases and J by 1 base, with 13 bases between. Data came from immunoSEQ multiplex PCR; TCRdb stores just in-frame clones and leaves some out. The table lists under 2,500,000 clones, about 94% of them singletons. Study results and limitations: Naive subsets generally exceeded memory subsets in estimated richness. Between several donors, naive CD4 clonotypes were shared at a level of about 5%.

This receptor was taken from a man aged 18 to 30 in good health. The rearrangement joins TRBV5-1 to TRBJ2-3; tentatively, D is TRBD2 (6 bases). Specimen: naive CD4+ T cells sorted from blood. Subset: CD45RA+ positively selected. The CDR3 loop reads CASSGGTFRTDTQYF. CDR3 bases: TGCGCCAGCAGCGGAGGGACTTTTCGCACAGATACGCAGTATTTT. The variable domain in full, completed from reference TRBV5-1 and TRBJ2-3, reads KAGVTQTPRYLIKTRGQQVTLSCSPISGHRSVSWYQQTPGQGLQFLFEYFSETQRNKGNFPGRFSGRQFSNSRSEMNVSTLELGDSALYLCASSGGTFRTDTQYFGPGTRLTVL.